What follows are 4 T cell receptor beta chains derived from one specimen sequenced in a study of blood T cell repertoires in COVID-19. Assay used: immunoSEQ multiplex PCR; TCRdb lists only in-frame clones, some missing. The repertoire includes around 65,000 clones, about 90% of them detected once, and around 13% sits in the top ten. The sequenced sample consisted of peripheral blood. The receptor source for this set is a human donor in a cohort sampled during active COVID-19.

This chain joins TRBV29-1 and TRBJ2-5, with 8 bases aligning to TRBD1. Germline-derived CDR1 and CDR2 are SQVTM and ANQGSEA. V was pared by 8 bases and J by 5 bases, with 7 bases of the junction left unmatched. The CDR3 is made up of 12 amino acids. CDR3 amino acids: CSSGRQGETQYF. The DNA of the CDR3 is TGCAGCTCAGGAAGACAGGGGGAGACCCAGTACTTC.

The chain links TRBV11-2 to TRBJ2-3; 9 bases align to TRBD2. The germline CDR1 and CDR2 sequences are SGHAT and FQNNGV. CDR3 length equals 14 residues. Trimming cost V 3 bases and J 9 bases; bases outside gene matches: 7. The CDR3 is CASSFGSGSLTQYF. In DNA, the CDR3 is TGTGCCAGCAGCTTCGGTAGCGGGAGCTTGACGCAGTATTTT. Complete variable domain (other parts from reference TRBV11-2 and TRBJ2-3): EAGVAQSPRYKIIEKRQSVAFWCNPISGHATLYWYQQILGQGPKLLIQFQNNGVVDDSQLPKDRFSAERLKGVDSTLKIQPAKLEDSAVYLCASSFGSGSLTQYFGPGTRLTVL.

This chain connects TRBV19 to TRBJ1-6; D gene ambiguous. In germline, CDR1 is LNHDA, CDR2 SQIVND (reference sequence). CDR3 length equals 13 residues. The V end lost 3 bases, the J end lost 8 bases, and 8 bases lay between the germline ends. CDR3 region: CASSIVRDSPLHF. Written as DNA, the CDR3 is TGTGCCAGTAGTATCGTGAGGGATTCACCCCTCCACTTT.

The rearrangement uses TRBV6-5 and TRBJ2-3; weak D call: TRBD2 (5 bases). Germline CDR1 MNHEY, CDR2 SVGAGI. Between the trimmed V and J ends, which lost 0 bases and 9 bases, there was a span of 7 bases. This CDR3 is 12 amino acids long. CDR3: CASSYSGGTQYF. The CDR3 DNA is TGTGCCAGCAGTTACTCTGGCGGGACGCAGTATTTT.